This T cell receptor (beta chain) was recovered during a study of T-cell reconstitution after alpha-beta-depleted transplantation in children. Preparation of the TCRbeta library was carried out with unique molecular identifiers. TCRdb re-derived calls from the PCR reads in MiXCR, one entry per CDR3 protein. The sample includes hundreds of thousands of distinct CDR3 sequences, about an eighth of them seen just once. Study-level results: Hyperexpanded clones declined; after one year, newly produced T cells mostly supplied diversity. Some patients owed their high day-60 TCRbeta diversity to surviving recipient T cells and thymic progenitors. Several hundred expanded graft clones reportedly were the source of alpha-beta T cells about two months after transplant.

This clonotype was counted ten times or more. Its antigen is unknown. The sample here was PBMCs, taken before TCRalphabeta/CD19-depleted stem cell transplant. The source of this sequence is a girl aged 2 to 9 with congenital amegakaryocytic thrombocytopenia, due to receive a stem cell transplant.

This CDR3 is CSARSAGGMNEQFF. The CDR3 DNA follows: TGCAGTGCTAGATCAGCGGGAGGGATGAATGAGCAGTTCTTC. The chain joins TRBV20-1 to TRBJ2-1, with 10 bases matching TRBD2. J was trimmed by 7 bases and V by 2 bases; bases with no gene match: 5. This CDR3 has 14 amino acids. Germline values: CDR1 DFQATT, CDR2 SNEGSKA (reference sequence).